Listed below are T cell receptor beta chains from one sample, sequenced in a study of blood T cell repertoires in COVID-19. Measured with immunoSEQ multiplex PCR; TCRdb has only the in-frame clones, and not every one. The sample records 35,000 to 50,000 clones, roughly 70% being singletons. The sample was peripheral blood. The receptors originated from an elderly man with acute or convalescent COVID-19. Both conserved end residues are part of each CDR3. A D gene is named only where the DNA matches it firmly. Not all rows give a size; the values are once, few, many and, for expanded clones, a class.

d_call,j_call,clone_size,v_call,cdr3_nt,cdr3_aa
TRBD1,TRBJ1-6,-,TRBV30,TGTGCCTGGACAAACCGGGACAGGGGCTATAATTCACCCCTCCACTTT,CAWTNRDRGYNSPLHF
-,TRBJ1-2,-,TRBV28,TGTGCCAGCAGTTTATTGGGAGAAGGCTATGGCTACACCTTC,CASSLLGEGYGYTF
TRBD1,TRBJ2-1,few,TRBV6-2/TRBV6-3,TGTGCCAGCAGTAAAGACAGGGTGGACAATGAGCAGTTCTTC,CASSKDRVDNEQFF
-,TRBJ1-1,-,TRBV6-5,TGTGCCAGCAAAGACCCCCGAGGGGCTTTCTTT,CASKDPRGAFF
TRBD2,TRBJ2-7,-,TRBV5-1,TGCGCCAGCAGCTCCGGAGCCGGGACTAGCGGGAACGAGCAGTACTTC,CASSSGAGTSGNEQYF
-,TRBJ2-2,-,TRBV14,TGTGCCAGCAGCCAAGATCGGGTCACCGGGGAGCTGTTTTTT,CASSQDRVTGELFF
-,TRBJ1-1,-,TRBV30,TGTGCCTGGGGGGGTGATGGGGCAGTCACTGAAGCTTTCTTT,CAWGGDGAVTEAFF
-,TRBJ1-5,-,TRBV11-1,TGTGCCAGCAGCCCCAGTGGGGAGCAGCCCCAGCATTTT,CASSPSGEQPQHF
TRBD2,TRBJ2-3,-,TRBV27,TGTGCCAGCAGTTTAGCTAGCGGCCTTAGGGATACGCAGTATTTT,CASSLASGLRDTQYF
TRBD1,TRBJ2-2,-,TRBV19,TGTGCCAGTACCCTCACGACAGGGACCGTCACCGGGGAGCTGTTTTTT,CASTLTTGTVTGELFF
-,TRBJ1-3,-,TRBV19,TGTGCCACCAAGGCACCGGACAGAAGCTCTGGAAACACCATATATTTT,CATKAPDRSSGNTIYF
-,TRBJ2-2,-,TRBV11-3,TGTGCCAGCAGCTCTCCGATAGCGAAGGCCGGGGAGCTGTTTTTT,CASSSPIAKAGELFF
-,TRBJ1-2,-,TRBV14,TGTGCCAGTAGCCAAGTTTTACATGTTTACACCTTC,CASSQVLHVYTF
-,TRBJ1-1,few,TRBV2,TGTGCCAGCAGTGAGTCAAACAGGGAAGGTGGTACTGAAGCTTTCTTT,CASSESNREGGTEAFF
-,TRBJ1-2,once,TRBV9,TGTGCCAGCAGCGCCCAGGACTATGGCTACACCTTC,CASSAQDYGYTF
TRBD1,TRBJ1-5,few,TRBV18,TGTGCCAGCTCACCAAATAACAGGGGCGAGGGTCAGCCCCAGCATTTT,CASSPNNRGEGQPQHF
TRBD1,TRBJ1-6,-,TRBV27,TGTGCCAGCAGTTTATCCCAGGGGGCGTTTAATTCACCCCTCCACTTT,CASSLSQGAFNSPLHF
-,TRBJ2-2,-,TRBV18,TGTGCCAGCTCAGCGGGACAGCCGAACACCGGGGAGCTGTTTTTT,CASSAGQPNTGELFF
TRBD2,TRBJ2-1,-,TRBV29-1,TGCAGCGTCCGACCCGGGACTAGCGGGAGCCGTAATGAGCAGTTCTTC,CSVRPGTSGSRNEQFF
TRBD1,TRBJ1-6,-,TRBV7-2,TGTGCCAGCAGCTCACAGGGGGCTGGGTCCTATAATTCACCCCTCCACTTT,CASSSQGAGSYNSPLHF
-,TRBJ2-5,-,TRBV11-2,TGTGCCAGCAATTTTATGAGAGGAGCAGAGACCCAGTACTTC,CASNFMRGAETQYF
TRBD2,TRBJ2-7,-,TRBV11-2,TGTGCCAGCAGCTTAAGGATAGCGGGAGGGAGCTACGAGCAGTACTTC,CASSLRIAGGSYEQYF
TRBD2,TRBJ2-1,-,TRBV30,TGTGCCTGGAGCCTTCAGGGACTAGCAAGCTACAATGAGCAGTTCTTC,CAWSLQGLASYNEQFF
TRBD1,TRBJ1-2,-,TRBV5-1,TGCGCCAGCAGCCCCGGGACAGCAGCTAACTATGGCTACACCTTC,CASSPGTAANYGYTF
TRBD1,TRBJ1-1,-,TRBV19,TGTGCCAGTAGTAGAGGACAGGGTGGGCCTGAAGCTTTCTTT,CASSRGQGGPEAFF
-,TRBJ1-3,-,TRBV2,TGTGCCAGCAGGGACGGACAGTGGACGCTCTCTGGAAACACCATATATTTT,CASRDGQWTLSGNTIYF
-,TRBJ1-1,-,TRBV30,TGTGCCTGGAGCTGGTCAGTAAGAACTGAAGCTTTCTTT,CAWSWSVRTEAFF
TRBD1,TRBJ1-2,-,TRBV5-1,TGCGCCAGCAGCGGATCTACAGGGGACTATGGCTACACCTTC,CASSGSTGDYGYTF
TRBD2,TRBJ2-7,-,TRBV7-8,TGTGCCAGCAGCTGGGGGACTAGCGGGAGATTCTACGAGCAGTACTTC,CASSWGTSGRFYEQYF
TRBD1,TRBJ1-1,few,TRBV19,TGTGCCAGTAGTACCGGGACAGGCACTGAAGCTTTCTTT,CASSTGTGTEAFF
TRBD2,TRBJ2-2,-,TRBV19,TGTGCCAGTAGTATATTGGGACTAGCGGGGGGGCGAACCGGGGAGCTGTTTTTT,CASSILGLAGGRTGELFF
-,TRBJ2-2,-,TRBV7-8,TGTGCCAGCAGCTTAAACAGGGGGGGCACCGGGGAGCTGTTTTTT,CASSLNRGGTGELFF
-,TRBJ1-2,-,TRBV4-1,TGCGCCAGCAGCCAAGATCGAGGGAACTATGGCTACACCTTC,CASSQDRGNYGYTF
-,TRBJ2-7,once,TRBV7-6,TGTGCCAGCAGCTTATCGGGGTACGAGCAGTACTTC,CASSLSGYEQYF
-,TRBJ2-3,-,TRBV6-1,TGTGCCAGCAGTGAGGGAAGGGGACACCCAGATACGCAGTATTTT,CASSEGRGHPDTQYF
TRBD1,TRBJ1-2,-,TRBV30,TGTGCCTCCGACAGGGCCCACTATGGCTACACCTTC,CASDRAHYGYTF
-,TRBJ1-2,few,TRBV6-5,TGTGCCAGCAGGCCTACAGGAACCCCAGGGTATGGCTACACCTTC,CASRPTGTPGYGYTF
-,TRBJ1-2,-,TRBV5-1,TGCGCCAGCAGCTTGCCCGGGACACCGGCTGGCTACACCTTC,CASSLPGTPAGYTF